The TCR beta chain described here comes from a study of T cell repertoires in cytomegalovirus infection (dated by TCRdb to the late 2010s). At the level of the whole study: Recently identified HLA-C-restricted CMV epitopes, whose presentation resists viral immunomodulation, were targeted by peptide stimulations together with well-studied HLA-B-restricted epitopes. Because public TCR beta signatures pointed to carriage of CMV infection together with the matching HLA type, the HLA type of each donor mattered for the analysis.

This clonotype occurred a few times. What this receptor recognizes is not known. Base quality data are lacking; no much larger clone is found one base away. Broader findings and caveats from the paper: In both this cohort and an independent roughly 400-donor cohort, the cumulative frequency of public TCR beta family members distinguished carriers of CMV infection plus the relevant HLA type. The ex vivo response was dominated by HLA-C-restricted CMV-specific TCR beta clonotypes, which also provided the single most frequent clonotype in two of eight donors.

The sample's treatment or condition label is to be understood as: in vitro stimulation with specific CMV peptide epitopes to enrich CMV-specific T cells. Including the terminal cysteine and phenylalanine, the CDR3 comprises 16 residues. The read is trimmed to its CDR3 DNA, 48 bases read in frame from base 1. CDR1 and CDR2 are drawn from the germline V gene: MDHEN, SYDVKM. V and J are truncated by 1 base and 3 bases respectively, leaving an intervening sequence of 15 bases. The reads were generated on an Illumina HiSeq 1500. TCRdb redid the processing of the public reads, applying fastp at Q25 and MiXCR, and retained in-frame beta chains. Rows matching on CDR3 protein sequence are summarized as one entry with the most common DNA and genes. Counted in this sample were approximately 150,000 distinct CDR3 sequences; less than 25% of them appeared once. The ten biggest clones cover 20% to 30% of the sample.

This receptor was obtained from a human donor in good health (CMV status not recorded). Some clones in this sample may be carry-over from other donors' samples. Sequences were derived from CD8+ T cells from cultured PBMCs, sampled from culture after CMV antigen stimulation. The rearrangement joined TRBV28 to TRBJ1-2, with no confidently assigned D gene. CDR3 loop: CASSLLEGLGYYGYTF. The bases are TGTGCCAGCAGTTTATTGGAGGGTTTGGGCTACTATGGCTACACCTTC.